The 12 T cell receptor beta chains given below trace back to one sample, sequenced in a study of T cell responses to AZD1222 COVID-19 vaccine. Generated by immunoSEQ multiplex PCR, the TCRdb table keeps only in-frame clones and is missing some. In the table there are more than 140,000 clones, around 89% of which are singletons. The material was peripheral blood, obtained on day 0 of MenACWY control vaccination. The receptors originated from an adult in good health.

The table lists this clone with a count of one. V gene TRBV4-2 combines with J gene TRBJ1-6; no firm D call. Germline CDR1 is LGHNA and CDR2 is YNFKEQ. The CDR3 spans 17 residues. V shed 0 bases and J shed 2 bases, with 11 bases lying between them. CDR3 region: CASSQEAVRTYNSPLHF. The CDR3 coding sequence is TGTGCCAGCAGCCAAGAAGCGGTGAGGACCTATAATTCACCCCTCCACTTT.

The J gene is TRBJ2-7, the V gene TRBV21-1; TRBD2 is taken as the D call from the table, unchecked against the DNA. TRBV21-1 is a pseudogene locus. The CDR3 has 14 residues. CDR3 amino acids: CASSKGGRGWEQYF. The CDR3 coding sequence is TGTGCCAGCAGCAAAGGGGGGAGGGGATGGGAGCAGTACTTC.

In DNA form, the CDR3 reads TGTGCCAGCAGCTCGGGACGAGGAGCTTTCTTT. Encoded protein: CASSSGRGAFF. The chain joins TRBV9 to TRBJ1-1; possibly TRBD1 for D (5 bases). V was shortened by 4 bases and J by 10 bases, with 11 bases between the two germline ends. Per germline, CDR1 SGDLS and CDR2 YYNGEE. This CDR3 region has 11 residues. Full variable domain (missing parts from reference TRBV9 and TRBJ1-1): DSGVTQTPKHLITATGQRVTLRCSPRSGDLSVYWYQQSLDQGLQFLIQYYNGEERAKGNILERFSAQQFPDLHSELNLSSLELGDSALYFCASSSGRGAFFGQGTRLTVV.

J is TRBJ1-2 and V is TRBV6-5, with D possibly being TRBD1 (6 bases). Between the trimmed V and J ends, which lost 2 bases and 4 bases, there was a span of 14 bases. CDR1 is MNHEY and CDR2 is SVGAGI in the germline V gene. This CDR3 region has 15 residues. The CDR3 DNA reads TGTGCCAGCAGTTACCGACAGGTTTCGGGCTATGGCTACACCTTC. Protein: CASSYRQVSGYGYTF.

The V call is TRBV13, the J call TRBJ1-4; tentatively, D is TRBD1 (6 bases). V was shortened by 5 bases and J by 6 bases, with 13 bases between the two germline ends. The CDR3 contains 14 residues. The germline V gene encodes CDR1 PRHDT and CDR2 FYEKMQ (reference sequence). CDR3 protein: CASSPQGSHEKLFF. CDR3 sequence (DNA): TGTGCCAGCAGCCCACAGGGCTCGCATGAAAAACTGTTTTTT.

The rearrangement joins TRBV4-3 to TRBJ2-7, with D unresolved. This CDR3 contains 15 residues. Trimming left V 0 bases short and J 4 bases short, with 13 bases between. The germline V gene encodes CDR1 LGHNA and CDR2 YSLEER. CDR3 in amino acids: CASSQDPAPNYEQYF. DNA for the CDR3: TGCGCCAGCAGCCAAGATCCCGCACCTAATTACGAGCAGTACTTC.

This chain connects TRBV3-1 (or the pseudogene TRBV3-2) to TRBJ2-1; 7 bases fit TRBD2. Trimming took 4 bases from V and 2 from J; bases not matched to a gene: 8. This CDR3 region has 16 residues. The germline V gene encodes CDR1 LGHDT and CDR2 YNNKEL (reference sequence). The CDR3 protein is CASSPQVGRAYNEQFF. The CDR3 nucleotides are TGTGCCAGCAGCCCGCAGGTAGGGAGGGCCTACAATGAGCAGTTCTTC.

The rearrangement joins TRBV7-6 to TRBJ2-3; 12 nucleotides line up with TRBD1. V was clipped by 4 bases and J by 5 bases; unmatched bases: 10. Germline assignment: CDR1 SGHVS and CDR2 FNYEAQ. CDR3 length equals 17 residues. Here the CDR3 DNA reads TGTGCCAGCAGCTATCTACCGGGACAGGGGGCAGGAGATACGCAGTATTTT. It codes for CASSYLPGQGAGDTQYF.

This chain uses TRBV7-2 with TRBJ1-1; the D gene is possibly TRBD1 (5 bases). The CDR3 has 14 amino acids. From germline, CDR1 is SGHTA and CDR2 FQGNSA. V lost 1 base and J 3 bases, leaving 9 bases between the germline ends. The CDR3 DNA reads TGTGCCAGCAGCTTAGGTGAGGGGTACACTGAAGCTTTCTTT. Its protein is CASSLGEGYTEAFF.

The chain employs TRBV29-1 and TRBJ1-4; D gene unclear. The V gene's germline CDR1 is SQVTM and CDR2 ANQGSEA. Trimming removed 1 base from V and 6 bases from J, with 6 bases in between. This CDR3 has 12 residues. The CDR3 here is CSVEGSYEKLFF. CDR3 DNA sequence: TGCAGCGTTGAAGGTTCCTATGAAAAACTGTTTTTT.

The CDR3 spells CSASRETEAFF. CDR3 in DNA: TGCAGTGCTAGTAGGGAGACTGAAGCTTTCTTT. The chain is built from TRBV20-1 and TRBJ1-1; no firm D call. This CDR3 contains 11 residues. Germline V gene lookup returns CDR1 DFQATT and CDR2 SNEGSKA (reference sequence). V was trimmed by 3 bases and J by 5 bases, leaving 7 bases between them.

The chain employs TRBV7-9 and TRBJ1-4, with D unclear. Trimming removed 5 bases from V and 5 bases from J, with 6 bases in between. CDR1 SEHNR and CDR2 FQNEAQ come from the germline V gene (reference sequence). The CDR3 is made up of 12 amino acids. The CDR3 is CASSVQNEKLFF. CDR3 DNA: TGTGCCAGCAGCGTCCAGAATGAAAAACTGTTTTTT.